These T cell receptor beta chains were read from a single sample in a study of CD8+ T cells in alopecia areata. TCRdb's copy holds only in-frame clones and misses some; the assay was immunoSEQ multiplex PCR. The sample yields fewer than 150,000 clones, 56% seen once. The sample in question was CD4+ T cells sorted from blood, obtained at week 24, from a patient treated with tofacitinib. These receptors were obtained from a human donor with alopecia areata. Both conserved end residues are trimmed from each CDR3.

CDR3aa	v_gene	j_gene	len
AWASGLQETQY	TRBV30	TRBJ2-5	11
AWNSQGNFYGYT	TRBV30	TRBJ1-2	12
ASSLSTGLVDEKLF	TRBV27	TRBJ1-4	14
ASSSPGLAGVTQY	TRBV6-5	TRBJ2-3	13
SVGQGDYGYT	TRBV29-1	TRBJ1-2	10
ASSQDTRVMNTEAF	TRBV4-3	TRBJ1-1	14
ATSGRYQETQY	TRBV15	TRBJ2-5	11
SVERGGASSYEQY	TRBV29-1	TRBJ2-7	13
ASSPSGNQPQH	TRBV2	TRBJ1-5	11
ASSMKVFTDTQY	TRBV5-1	TRBJ2-3	12
ASQKGLDTQY	TRBV2	TRBJ2-3	10
ASRSTGTGVRDGYT	TRBV4-1	TRBJ1-2	14
ASSKGQGKYNEQF	TRBV5-1	TRBJ2-1	13
ASSERRAGQGTSGANVLT	TRBV5-1	TRBJ2-6	18
ASSSGGALSYGYT	TRBV27	TRBJ1-2	13
ASSLGMAPYEQY	TRBV7-2	TRBJ2-7	12
ASSLERGSEAF	TRBV7-9	TRBJ1-1	11
ASSLGGDSYGYT	TRBV7-2	TRBJ1-2	12
ASSGRGTVRKAF	TRBV7-2	TRBJ1-1	12
SAAVRGWTDTQY	TRBV29-1	TRBJ2-3	12
ASSLYQGMDEQF	TRBV11-1	TRBJ2-1	12
ASSVGSTDTQY	TRBV9	TRBJ2-3	11
SVGDRADNEKLF	TRBV29-1	TRBJ1-4	12
ASNPNGEDYGYT	TRBV5-1	TRBJ1-2	12
SVPTRTYEQY	TRBV29-1	TRBJ2-7	10
SAESGYDEQF	TRBV29-1	TRBJ2-1	10
ASSFSGNTGELF	TRBV5-4	TRBJ2-2	12
ANSFRGGLDTQY	TRBV6-5	TRBJ2-3	12
ASSQNTRGETQY	TRBV4-2	TRBJ2-5	12
SGVQGTKETQY	TRBV29-1	TRBJ2-5	11
ASSQAQWPGGELF	TRBV4-3	TRBJ2-2	13
ASSFFVTGGTSPLH	TRBV27	TRBJ1-6	14
AWSSVFVGLGYEQY	TRBV30	TRBJ2-7	14
ASNSMRGLGTEAF	TRBV6-5	TRBJ1-1	13
ASSPSGGPNGYT	TRBV7-2	TRBJ1-2	12
ASSLGLSETYNEQF	TRBV7-2	TRBJ2-1	14
ASSEGQLTGETQY	TRBV5-1	TRBJ2-5	13
ASSRYGEALSPLH	TRBV7-2	TRBJ1-6	13
ASSLRGSGANVLT	TRBV7-8	TRBJ2-6	13
ASSYRGFYNYGYT	TRBV6-5	TRBJ1-2	13